The 28 T cell receptor beta chains given below trace back to one sample, sequenced in a study of T-cell memory formation after mild COVID-19. MiXCR was run by TCRdb on the 5' RACE reads, yielding one entry per CDR3 protein. The table includes over 120,000 distinct CDR3 sequences, approximately 26% detected once. Material: PBMCs or a T cell subset sorted from them (not recorded which). The receptors derive from an adult woman who had mild COVID-19 (a few samples of this study predate the infection). Cell type and time point are not known.

This clonotype was observed a handful of times. The V and J genes are TRBV3-1 and TRBJ2-5; 7 bases map to TRBD1. The trim removed 0 bases at V and 5 bases at J, leaving 6 bases unmatched. This CDR3 is 15 amino acids long. From germline, CDR1 is LGHDT and CDR2 YNNKEL (reference sequence). CDR3 bases: TGTGCCAGCAGCCAAGAACAGGGGCTAGGGGAGACCCAGTACTTC. Translating it yields CASSQEQGLGETQYF.

Notes on this clonotype: At one end the junction does not follow the germline gene, possibly because of a read error. The chain uses TRBV5-4 and TRBJ2-1; maybe TRBD2 (6 bases). CDR1 and CDR2 from the germline V gene are SGHNT and YYREEE (reference sequence). The CDR3 is 12 amino acids. Written as DNA, the CDR3 is TGTGCCAGCAGCCCAGGAGGGGACTCCTTGATCTTC. This encodes CASSPGGDSLIF.

This rearrangement joins TRBV7-9 to TRBJ2-5; D ambiguous. This CDR3 has 15 amino acids. V shed 4 bases and J shed 5 bases, with 17 bases lying between them. Germline V gene lookup returns CDR1 SEHNR and CDR2 FQNEAQ (reference sequence). The CDR3 sequence: CASSSTRGVRETQYF. CDR3 in DNA: TGTGCCAGCAGCTCCACCCGAGGCGTCAGGGAGACCCAGTACTTC.

This chain connects TRBV19 to TRBJ2-3, with a weak D call TRBD1 (5 bases). The length of the CDR3 is 14 residues. V was trimmed by 6 bases and J by 10 bases, leaving 20 bases between them. CDR1 and CDR2 (germline): LNHDA, SQIVND (reference sequence). DNA of the CDR3: TGTGCCAGTAGCCCCATGACAGACAGTTCCGCGCAGTATTTT. Its translation: CASSPMTDSSAQYF.

This chain connects TRBV13 to TRBJ2-7; 8 nucleotides agree with TRBD1. Germline trimming cut 8 bases from V and 2 bases from J; bases unmatched to any gene: 8. The CDR3 has 14 amino acids. Germline CDR1 PRHDT, CDR2 FYEKMQ (reference sequence). The CDR3 coding sequence is TGTGCCAGCGCCTCCGGACAGGGAACCTACGAGCAGTACTTC. As protein: CASASGQGTYEQYF.

The chain couples TRBV6-2 or TRBV6-3 to TRBJ2-3; perhaps TRBD2 as D (6 bases). The V and J ends lost 0 bases and 8 bases respectively, with 6 bases between them. Germline loops: CDR1 MNHEY, CDR2 SVGEGT. The CDR3 has 12 amino acids. The CDR3 spells CASSYSEGTQYF. The CDR3, as DNA: TGTGCCAGCAGTTACTCGGAGGGTACGCAGTATTTT.

There are a few counts of this clonotype. J is TRBJ2-1 and V is TRBV5-4, with D perhaps being TRBD1 or TRBD2 (5 bases each). CDR1 is SGHNT, CDR2 YYREEE, per germline (reference sequence). This CDR3 contains 13 residues. The V end lost 3 bases, the J end lost 3 bases, and 7 bases lay between the germline ends. The CDR3 region is CASSWDGYNEQFF. The CDR3 DNA follows: TGTGCCAGCAGCTGGGACGGCTACAATGAGCAGTTCTTC. Drawing the rest from reference TRBV5-4 and TRBJ2-1, the complete variable domain is ETGVTQSPTHLIKTRGQQVTLRCSSQSGHNTVSWYQQALGQGPQFIFQYYREEENGRGNFPPRFSGLQFPNYSSELNVNALELDDSALYLCASSWDGYNEQFFGPGTRLTVL.

The genes are TRBV6-5 and TRBJ1-1, with D tentatively TRBD1 (5 bases). Trimming took 7 bases from V and 1 from J, leaving 10 bases between them. The length of the CDR3 is 13 residues. CDR1 and CDR2 (germline): MNHEY, SVGAGI. The CDR3 sequence: CASNQGWNTEAFF. CDR3 bases: TGTGCCAGCAATCAGGGTTGGAACACTGAAGCTTTCTTT.

The chain uses TRBV15 and TRBJ2-3, with 12 positions matching TRBD2. Looked up from germline, CDR1 is LNHNV and CDR2 is YYDKDF (reference sequence). The ends lost 3 bases at V and 6 bases at J; junction bases unmatched: 4. The CDR3 contains 15 residues. The CDR3 DNA reads as TGTGCCACCAGCAGCCGACTAGCGGGGGAGGATACGCAGTATTTT. Its protein product is CATSSRLAGEDTQYF.

In this sample, this clonotype turned up a few times. The chain employs TRBV5-1 and TRBJ1-1; 9 positions agree with TRBD1. V trimming: 3 bases; J trimming: 5 bases; junction bases outside the gene matches: 8. Looked up from germline, CDR1 is SGHRS and CDR2 is YFSETQ. CDR3 size: 15 residues. CDR3 sequence (DNA): TGCGCCAGCAGCTCGGAGGACAGGGGCGAAACTGAAGCTTTCTTT. Translation gives CASSSEDRGETEAFF.

This chain uses TRBV27 with TRBJ2-1; D assignment may be TRBD1 or TRBD2 (6 bases each). CDR1 MNHEY and CDR2 SMNVEV come from the germline V gene (reference sequence). V gave up 8 bases and J gave up 7 bases, with 18 bases separating them. The CDR3 has 14 amino acids. CDR3 DNA sequence: TGTGCCAGCTCTCTAGGGGGGTGGAAAAATGAGCAGTTCTTC. Translated: CASSLGGWKNEQFF.

The V gene is TRBV6-4, the J gene TRBJ2-1; 9 nucleotides match TRBD2. The V and J ends lost 2 bases and 3 bases, in that order; junction bases with no gene match: 5. This CDR3 region has 16 residues. Germline V gene lookup returns CDR1 MRHNA and CDR2 SNTAGT. Here the CDR3 DNA reads TGTGCCAGCAGTGACGGGCGCGGGAGGGTCTACAATGAGCAGTTCTTC. Protein: CASSDGRGRVYNEQFF.

The V gene is TRBV20-1, the J gene TRBJ1-1; 8 bases align to TRBD1. Germline V gene lookup returns CDR1 DFQATT and CDR2 SNEGSKA (reference sequence). The CDR3 runs to 12 residues. Here the CDR3 reads CSHDRGFAEAFF. The DNA for the CDR3 is TGCAGCCACGACAGGGGATTCGCTGAAGCTTTCTTT.

The sample holds one count of this clonotype. This rearrangement joins TRBV4-1 to TRBJ2-5; no definite D call. Germline assignment: CDR1 MGHRA and CDR2 YSYEKL. V was trimmed by 0 bases and J by 5 bases, leaving 7 bases between them. The CDR3 covers 13 residues. This CDR3 is CASSQELLETQYF. The CDR3 DNA sequence: TGCGCCAGCAGCCAAGAATTACTGGAGACCCAGTACTTC.

This chain connects TRBV7-8 to TRBJ2-1; D remains ambiguous. Germline V lookup: CDR1 SGHVS, CDR2 FQNEAQ. This CDR3 spans 15 amino acids. V gave up 4 bases and J gave up 0 bases, with 10 bases separating them. CDR3 residues: CASSSLLSSYNEQFF. The CDR3 nucleotides are TGTGCCAGCAGCTCCCTCCTGAGCTCCTACAATGAGCAGTTCTTC.

The J gene is TRBJ1-1, the V gene TRBV7-6; D may be TRBD1 (6 bases). The CDR3 has 13 amino acids. Trimming removed 0 bases from V and 7 bases from J, with 9 bases in between. Looked up from germline, CDR1 is SGHVS and CDR2 is FNYEAQ. This chain's CDR3 is CASSLAQGIEAFF. CDR3 bases: TGTGCCAGCAGCTTAGCTCAGGGGATTGAAGCTTTCTTT.

This clonotype occurred a few times. The chain carries TRBV4-1 and TRBJ2-3; unclear D gene. The CDR3 has 11 amino acids. V lost 5 bases and J lost 6, with 6 bases in between. Germline CDR1 MGHRA, CDR2 YSYEKL. The CDR3: CASSYLDTQYF. In DNA form, the CDR3 reads TGCGCCAGCAGCTACCTGGATACGCAGTATTTT.

A single count supports this clonotype. V gene TRBV4-2 combines with J gene TRBJ2-1, with a tentative D call TRBD2 (5 bases). This CDR3 has 13 residues. Germline assignment: CDR1 LGHNA and CDR2 YNFKEQ. V was pared by 5 bases and J by 4 bases, with 9 bases between. CDR3 amino acids: CASSFSAYNEQFF. The CDR3 nucleotides read TGTGCCAGCAGCTTTAGCGCATACAATGAGCAGTTCTTC.

This sequence joins TRBV13 and TRBJ2-7; 11 bases match TRBD2. Germline V CDR1 and CDR2: PRHDT, FYEKMQ (reference sequence). The CDR3 is made up of 14 amino acids. V dropped 5 bases and J dropped 4; count of bases not matched to a gene: 4. The CDR3 DNA follows: TGTGCCAGCAGCACCGGGACTAGCGGTTACGAGCAGTACTTC. Translation: CASSTGTSGYEQYF.

The V and J genes are TRBV7-9 and TRBJ2-7; D remains unclear. Germline lookup yields CDR1 SEHNR and CDR2 FQNEAQ (reference sequence). The V end lost 7 bases, the J end lost 2 bases, and 18 bases lay between the germline ends. This CDR3 comprises 15 residues. In nucleotides, the CDR3 is TGTGCCAGCAACCCCTCAGGAGAAGAGCCCTACGAGCAGTACTTC. Residues: CASNPSGEEPYEQYF. Full variable domain (missing parts from reference TRBV7-9 and TRBJ2-7): DTGVSQNPRHKITKRGQNVTFRCDPISEHNRLYWYRQTLGQGPEFLTYFQNEAQLEKSRLLSDRFSAERPKGSFSTLEIQRTEQGDSAMYLCASNPSGEEPYEQYFGPGTRLTVT.

The V and J genes are TRBV6-1 and TRBJ2-3, with D perhaps matching TRBD2 (6 bases). Germline V gene lookup returns CDR1 MNHNS and CDR2 SASEGT. Between the trimmed V and J ends, which lost 6 bases and 1 base, there was a span of 11 bases. The CDR3 is 14 residues long. Written as DNA, the CDR3 is TGTGCCAGCAGGGGAGGTTCGGGCACAGATACGCAGTATTTT. Translated, it gives CASRGGSGTDTQYF.

The chain uses TRBV29-1 and TRBJ2-1; 7 nucleotides line up with TRBD1. The germline V gene encodes CDR1 SQVTM and CDR2 ANQGSEA. V lost 4 bases to trimming and J lost 16 bases; unmatched junction nucleotides: 10. The CDR3 sequence is 11 residues long. As DNA, the CDR3 is TGCAGCGTTGCCGTTGACAGGGAAGGCTTCTTC. Its translation is CSVAVDREGFF.

This chain links TRBV6-2 or TRBV6-3 with TRBJ2-1; 13 bases line up with TRBD2. V lost 4 bases to trimming and J lost 8 bases; unmatched junction nucleotides: 11. The germline V gene encodes CDR1 MNHEY and CDR2 SVGEGT. CDR3 length equals 17 residues. The DNA for the CDR3 is TGTGCCAGCAGTTTCGGACTAGCGGGAGAAGATTTGGATGAGCAGTTCTTC. This sequence encodes CASSFGLAGEDLDEQFF.

CDR3 sequence: CASSLPTGVSGELFF. CDR3 sequence (DNA): TGTGCCAGCAGTTTACCGACAGGGGTTTCCGGGGAGCTGTTTTTT. This chain connects TRBV12-3 or TRBV12-4 to TRBJ2-2, with 8 bases lining up with TRBD1. V shed 2 bases, J shed 6 bases, and the junction held 5 bases outside the gene matches. The CDR3 consists of 15 residues.

This clonotype was counted a few times. CDR3 loop: CATSRDLGSGDEQYF. DNA of the CDR3: TGTGCCACCAGCAGAGATCTTGGGTCGGGAGACGAGCAGTACTTC. J is TRBJ2-7 and V is TRBV15, with D perhaps TRBD2 (6 bases). Trimming took 0 bases from V and 5 from J, leaving 14 bases between them. CDR3 length: 15 amino acids. Looked up from germline, CDR1 is LNHNV and CDR2 is YYDKDF (reference sequence).

The chain carries TRBV21-1 and TRBJ2-7. TRBV21-1 is a pseudogene locus. The CDR3 is 15 residues long. As DNA, the CDR3 is TGTGCCAGCAGCAAGATTGGAAGGACCGTATACGAGCAGTACTTC. Its translation is CASSKIGRTVYEQYF.

This clonotype was counted between two and nine times. The gene calls are TRBV7-9 and TRBJ2-5; TRBD2 aligns across 8 bases. From germline, CDR1 is SEHNR and CDR2 FQNEAQ (reference sequence). V trimming: 6 bases; J trimming: 1 base; junction bases outside the gene matches: 10. This CDR3 spans 16 amino acids. CDR3 residues: CASRGGAGEIQETQYF. For the CDR3, the DNA is TGTGCCAGCAGAGGGGGAGCGGGGGAGATCCAAGAGACCCAGTACTTC.

This clonotype was detected only a few times. This chain uses TRBV15 with TRBJ2-7; D uncertain. Trimming stripped 6 bases from V and 3 bases from J, with 9 bases between. There are 12 residues in the CDR3. Germline assignment: CDR1 LNHNV and CDR2 YYDKDF (reference sequence). The CDR3 nucleotides read TGTGCCACCAGAGAACCCGGCTACGAGCAGTACTTC. Its protein is CATREPGYEQYF.